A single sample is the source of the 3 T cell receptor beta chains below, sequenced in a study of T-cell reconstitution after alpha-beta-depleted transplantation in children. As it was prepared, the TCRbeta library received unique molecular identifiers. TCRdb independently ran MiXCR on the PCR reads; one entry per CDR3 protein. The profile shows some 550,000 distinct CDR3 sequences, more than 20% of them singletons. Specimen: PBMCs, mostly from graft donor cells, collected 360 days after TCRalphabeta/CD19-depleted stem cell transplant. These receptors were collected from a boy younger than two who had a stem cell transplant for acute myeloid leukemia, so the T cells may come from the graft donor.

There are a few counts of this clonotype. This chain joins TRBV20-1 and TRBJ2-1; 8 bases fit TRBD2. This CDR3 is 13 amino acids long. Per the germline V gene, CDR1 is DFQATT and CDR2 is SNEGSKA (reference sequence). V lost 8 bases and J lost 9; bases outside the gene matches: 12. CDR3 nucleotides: TGCAGTCCCTTAACGGGGGGGAGGAGTGAGCAGTTCTTC. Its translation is CSPLTGGRSEQFF.

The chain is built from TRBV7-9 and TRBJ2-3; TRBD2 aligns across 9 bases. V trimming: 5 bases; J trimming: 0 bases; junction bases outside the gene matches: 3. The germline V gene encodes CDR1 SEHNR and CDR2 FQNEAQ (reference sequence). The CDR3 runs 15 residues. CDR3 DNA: TGTGCCAGCAGCACTAGCGGGCTTAGCACAGATACGCAGTATTTT. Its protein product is CASSTSGLSTDTQYF.

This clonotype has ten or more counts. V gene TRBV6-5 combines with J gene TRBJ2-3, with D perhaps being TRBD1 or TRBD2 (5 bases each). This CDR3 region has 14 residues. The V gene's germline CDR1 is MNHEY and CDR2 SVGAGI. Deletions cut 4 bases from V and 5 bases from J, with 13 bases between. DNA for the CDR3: TGTGCCAGCAGTTCCGGGACCGAGGGAGATACGCAGTATTTT. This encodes CASSSGTEGDTQYF.